This T cell receptor beta chain is drawn from a study of CD8 T cells in Susac syndrome. The overall study: Treatment at blood withdrawal was none, corticosteroids, or intravenous immunoglobulin alone in Susac syndrome patients.

Study conclusions and caveats: Repertoires of Susac syndrome CD4+ T cells lacked clonal expansion.

Remarks on this clonotype: Its antigen is undetermined.

TEMRA cells were FACS-enriched, while CD8+ and CD4+ T cells were negatively isolated. Reverse transcription used about 0.45 to 1 ug RNA and random hexamers. One entry per CDR3 protein results from TCRdb running MiXCR on the immunoSEQ multiplex PCR reads. The sample carries some 150,000 distinct CDR3 sequences, under 97% recorded once. The CDR3 extends over 14 amino acids. From germline, CDR1 is MDHEN and CDR2 SYDVKM. The V end lost 5 bases, the J end lost 4 bases, and 14 bases lay between the germline ends. The receptor was derived from a human donor with Susac syndrome. The J gene is TRBJ1-2, the V gene TRBV28; tentatively, D is TRBD1 (6 bases). Sequencing input: CD4+ T cells from PBMCs. DNA for the CDR3: TGTGCCAGCAGTCCGTCAGGGGAACCCTATGGCTACACCTTC. It is translated as CASSPSGEPYGYTF.